The rows below give T cell receptor beta chains drawn from one sample of a study of T cell responses to AZD1222 COVID-19 vaccine. The repertoire was sequenced with immunoSEQ multiplex PCR; TCRdb's copy has only in-frame clones and lacks some. This repertoire shows about 70,000 clones, 88% found once; its top ten account for 4% to 5.5%. Specimen: peripheral blood, collected 28 days after the second dose of the MenACWY control vaccine. All receptors derive from an adult who received the MenACWY meningococcal vaccine as a control. CDR3s include the opening cysteine and the closing phenylalanine or tryptophan. Clone size is stated in some rows and not others, as once, few, many or a class when expanded.

NA,TRBV7-2,15,TRBJ2-3,CASSLVSEGTDTQYF
NA,TRBV6-2/TRBV6-3,15,TRBJ1-5,CASSYSLRGLQPQHF
NA,TRBV3-1/TRBV3-2,13,TRBJ2-5,CASTPGRQETQYF
NA,TRBV7-8,14,TRBJ2-7,CASTLNPTFYEQYF
NA,TRBV27,14,TRBJ2-2,CASSWGQGSGELFF
NA,TRBV10-3,16,TRBJ1-4,CAISARGFGTNEKLFF
once,TRBV9,14,TRBJ1-4,CASSPHATNEKLFF
NA,TRBV5-4,16,TRBJ2-3,CASSLDRGRRTDTQYF
NA,TRBV5-8,15,TRBJ1-2,CASSLTPSGGGGYTF
NA,TRBV3-1/TRBV3-2,15,TRBJ1-2,CASSQDVGTVRGYTF
NA,TRBV10-3,15,TRBJ1-3,CAISVTGWSGNTIYF
NA,TRBV30,14,TRBJ1-4,CAWSAGTTNEKLFF
once,TRBV2,13,TRBJ1-5,CASSEGPYQPQHF
NA,TRBV2,14,TRBJ1-1,CASSPWGRDTEAFF
NA,TRBV9,17,TRBJ2-2,CASSVESGGAFYGELFF
NA,TRBV12-5,16,TRBJ2-7,CASGLVRSRAAYEQYF
NA,TRBV13,17,TRBJ2-3,CASSPPSGGKGTDTQYF
once,TRBV27,13,TRBJ1-2,CASRRTGEAGYTF
once,TRBV28,15,TRBJ1-5,CASKGIAYSNQPQHF
NA,TRBV25-1,14,TRBJ1-4,CASSLGGLNEKLFF
NA,TRBV4-1,15,TRBJ1-1,CASSQEPNSNTEAFF
NA,TRBV9,15,TRBJ2-7,CASSVGGQGAYEQYF
NA,TRBV18,14,TRBJ1-2,CASSRGDRVYGYTF
NA,TRBV11-2,14,TRBJ1-3,CASSQGGSGNTIYF
NA,TRBV18,14,TRBJ1-4,CASSPPGGSEKLFF
NA,TRBV9,13,TRBJ1-4,CASSPQSNEKLFF
NA,TRBV10-3,17,TRBJ2-5,CAISETGAAGNQETQYF
NA,TRBV24-1,13,TRBJ2-1,CATSDSYANEQFF
NA,TRBV5-1,15,TRBJ2-3,CASSLAGLSTDTQYF
NA,TRBV14,14,TRBJ1-4,CASSQEGGSEKLFF
NA,TRBV20-1,13,TRBJ2-7,CSASGLAGEEQYF
once,TRBV7-2,17,TRBJ2-2,CASSLDPGSVSTGELFF
NA,TRBV6-6,16,TRBJ2-1,CASSSTVGLADNEQFF
few,TRBV28,13,TRBJ1-2,CASSYGQDYGYTF
NA,TRBV2,13,TRBJ2-7,CASSAAGPSEQYF
once,TRBV19,13,TRBJ2-7,CASSSRHLYEQYF
NA,TRBV5-1,15,TRBJ1-3,CASSVTGSGGNTIYF
NA,TRBV12-3/TRBV12-4,13,TRBJ1-2,CASSGGGDYGYTF
NA,TRBV5-1,14,TRBJ2-7,CASSLAGGPYEQYF
NA,TRBV4-1,15,TRBJ1-5,CASSQDGWGGQPQHF
NA,TRBV27,13,TRBJ1-2,CASSQGRSYGYTF
once,TRBV5-1,15,TRBJ2-7,CASSSRDTGSYEQYF
NA,TRBV19,15,TRBJ2-7,CASSRDYQSSYEQYF
NA,TRBV9,14,TRBJ2-1,CASSVQPSGNEQFF